Sequencing of this TCR beta chain was carried out in a study of pediatric ulcerative colitis. Study results and limitations: Total lymphocyte DNA, not sorted subsets, was the template. Blood-rectal clonal overlap within each person was significantly higher in ulcerative colitis patients than controls. In rectum, acute severe colitis had expanded clones and less diversity.

Up to 500,000 reads were sequenced per sample. Measured with immunoSEQ multiplex PCR; TCRdb has only the in-frame clones, and not every one. The table records about 22,000 clones, about 71% of them present only once. Points on this clone: Its specificity is unknown.

Rectal tissue came from one to two pinch biopsies taken at colonoscopy. V lost 4 bases and J lost 3; bases outside the gene matches: 7. The CDR3 sequence is 16 residues long. CDR1 SGHKS and CDR2 YYEKEE come from the germline V gene (reference sequence). The V call is TRBV5-5, the J call TRBJ2-7; 13 bases are a match to TRBD2. The source material was gut tissue. The sequence was obtained from a boy younger than 18 with severe ulcerative colitis. CDR3 sequence (DNA): TGTGCCAGCAGCCACGGGACTAGCGGGGTAGTCTACGAGCAGTACTTC. This translates into CASSHGTSGVVYEQYF.